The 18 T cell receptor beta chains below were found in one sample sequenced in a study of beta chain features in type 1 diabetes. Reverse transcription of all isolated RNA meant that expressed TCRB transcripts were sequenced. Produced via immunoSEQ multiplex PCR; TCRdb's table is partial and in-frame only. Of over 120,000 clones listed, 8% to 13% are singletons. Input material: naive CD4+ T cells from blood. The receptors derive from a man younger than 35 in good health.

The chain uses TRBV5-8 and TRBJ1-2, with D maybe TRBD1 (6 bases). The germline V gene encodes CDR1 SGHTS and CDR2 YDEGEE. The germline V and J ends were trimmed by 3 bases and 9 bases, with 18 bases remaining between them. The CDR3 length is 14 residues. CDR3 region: CASSWGSGVHRYTF. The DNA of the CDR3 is TGTGCCAGCAGCTGGGGGTCAGGGGTTCATCGCTACACCTTC.

CDR3 in amino acids: CASRHDRAGGYTF. The CDR3 DNA sequence: TGTGCCAGCAGACATGACAGGGCGGGTGGCTACACCTTC. This chain connects TRBV6-5 to TRBJ1-2, with 7 positions matching TRBD1. The CDR3 is 13 residues long. In germline, CDR1 is MNHEY, CDR2 SVGAGI. J lost 7 bases, V lost 6 bases, and 8 bases had no gene match.

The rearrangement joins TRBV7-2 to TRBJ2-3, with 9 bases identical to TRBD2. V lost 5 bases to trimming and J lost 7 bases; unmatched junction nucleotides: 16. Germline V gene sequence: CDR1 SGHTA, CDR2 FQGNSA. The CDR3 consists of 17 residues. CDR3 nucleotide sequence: TGTGCCAGCAGCCTACCCCCACTAGCGGGCTTACGGCATACGCAGTATTTT. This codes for CASSLPPLAGLRHTQYF.

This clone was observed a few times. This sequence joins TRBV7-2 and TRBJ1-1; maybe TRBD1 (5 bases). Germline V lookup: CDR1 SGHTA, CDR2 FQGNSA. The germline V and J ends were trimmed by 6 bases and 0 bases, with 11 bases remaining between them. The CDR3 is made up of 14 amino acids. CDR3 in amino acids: CASRKGQMNTEAFF. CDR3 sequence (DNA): TGTGCCAGCAGAAAAGGACAAATGAACACTGAAGCTTTCTTT.

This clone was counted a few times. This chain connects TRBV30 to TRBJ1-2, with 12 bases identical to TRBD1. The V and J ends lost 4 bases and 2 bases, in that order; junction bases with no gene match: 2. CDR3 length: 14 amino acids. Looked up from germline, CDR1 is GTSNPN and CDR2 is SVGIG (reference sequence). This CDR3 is CAWIGTGGNYGYTF. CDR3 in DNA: TGTGCCTGGATAGGGACAGGGGGCAACTATGGCTACACCTTC.

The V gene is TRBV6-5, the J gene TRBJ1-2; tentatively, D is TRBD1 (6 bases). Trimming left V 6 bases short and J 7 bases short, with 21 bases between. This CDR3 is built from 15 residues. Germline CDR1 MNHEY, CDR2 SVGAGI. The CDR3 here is CASSLQGHPRGGYTF. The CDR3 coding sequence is TGTGCCAGCAGCCTACAGGGACACCCTAGGGGTGGCTACACCTTC.

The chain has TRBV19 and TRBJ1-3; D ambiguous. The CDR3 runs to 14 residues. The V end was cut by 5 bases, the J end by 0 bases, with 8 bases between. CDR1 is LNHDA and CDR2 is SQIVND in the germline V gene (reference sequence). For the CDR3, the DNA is TGTGCCAGTAGTTTCGGGGTCTCTGGAAACACCATATATTTT. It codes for CASSFGVSGNTIYF.

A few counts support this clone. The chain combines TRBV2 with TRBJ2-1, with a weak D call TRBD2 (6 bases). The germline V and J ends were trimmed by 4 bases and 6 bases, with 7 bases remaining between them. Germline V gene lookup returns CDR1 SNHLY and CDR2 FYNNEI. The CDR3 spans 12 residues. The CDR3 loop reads CASSVGGNEQFF. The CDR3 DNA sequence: TGTGCCAGCAGTGTGGGGGGCAATGAGCAGTTCTTC. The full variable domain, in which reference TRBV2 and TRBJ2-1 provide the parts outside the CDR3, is EPEVTQTPSHQVTQMGQEVILRCVPISNHLYFYWYRQILGQKVEFLVSFYNNEISEKSEIFDDQFSVERPDGSNFTLKIRSTKLEDSAMYFCASSVGGNEQFFGPGTRLTVL.

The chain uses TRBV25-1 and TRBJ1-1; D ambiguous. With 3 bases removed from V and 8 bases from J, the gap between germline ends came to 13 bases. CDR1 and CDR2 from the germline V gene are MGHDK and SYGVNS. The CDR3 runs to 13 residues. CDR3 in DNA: TGTGCCAGCAGTGACCGACCCGAGGCCGAAGCTTTCTTT. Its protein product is CASSDRPEAEAFF.

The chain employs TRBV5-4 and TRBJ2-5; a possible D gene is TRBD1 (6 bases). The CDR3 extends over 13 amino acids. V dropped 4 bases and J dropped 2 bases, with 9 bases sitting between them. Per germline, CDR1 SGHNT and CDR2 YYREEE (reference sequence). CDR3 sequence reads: CASSRTAQETQYF. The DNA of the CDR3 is TGTGCCAGCAGCCGGACAGCGCAAGAGACCCAGTACTTC.

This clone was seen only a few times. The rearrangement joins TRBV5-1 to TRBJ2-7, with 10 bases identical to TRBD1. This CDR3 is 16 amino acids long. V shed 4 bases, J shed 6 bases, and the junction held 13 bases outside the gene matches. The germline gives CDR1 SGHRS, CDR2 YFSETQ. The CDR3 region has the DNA TGCGCCAGCAGCAAGGCCACCGGGACAGGGGTTCTCGAGCAGTACTTC. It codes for CASSKATGTGVLEQYF.

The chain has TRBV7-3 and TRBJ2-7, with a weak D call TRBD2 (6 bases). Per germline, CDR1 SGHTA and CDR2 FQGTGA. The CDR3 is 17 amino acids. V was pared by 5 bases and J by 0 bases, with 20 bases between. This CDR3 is CASSEGGIGSGSYEQYF. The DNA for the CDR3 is TGTGCCAGCAGCGAAGGCGGAATCGGGAGCGGCTCCTACGAGCAGTACTTC. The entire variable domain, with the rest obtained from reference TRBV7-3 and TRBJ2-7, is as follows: GAGVSQTPSNKVTEKGKYVELRCDPISGHTALYWYRQSLGQGPEFLIYFQGTGAADDSGLPNDRFFAVRPEGSVSTLKIQRTERGDSAVYLCASSEGGIGSGSYEQYFGPGTRLTVT.

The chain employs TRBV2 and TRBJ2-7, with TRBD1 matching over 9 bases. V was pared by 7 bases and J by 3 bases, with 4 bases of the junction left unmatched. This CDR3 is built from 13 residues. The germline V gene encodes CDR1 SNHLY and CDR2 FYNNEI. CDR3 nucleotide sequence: TGTGCCAGCAAACAGACAGGGGGCTACGAGCAGTACTTC. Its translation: CASKQTGGYEQYF.

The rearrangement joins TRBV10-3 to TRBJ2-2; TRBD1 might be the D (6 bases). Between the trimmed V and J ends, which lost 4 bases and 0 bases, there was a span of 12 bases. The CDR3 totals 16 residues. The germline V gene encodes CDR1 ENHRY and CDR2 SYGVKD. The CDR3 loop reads CAISGKQGSNTGELFF. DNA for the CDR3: TGTGCCATCAGTGGAAAACAGGGTTCGAACACCGGGGAGCTGTTTTTT.

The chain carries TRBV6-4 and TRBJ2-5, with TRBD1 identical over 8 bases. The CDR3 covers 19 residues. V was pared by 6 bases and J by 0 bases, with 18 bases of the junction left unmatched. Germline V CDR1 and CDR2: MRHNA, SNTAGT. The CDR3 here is CASRGQGALLPCYQETQYF. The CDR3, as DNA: TGTGCCAGCAGGGGGCAGGGGGCGCTTCTCCCGTGCTACCAAGAGACCCAGTACTTC.

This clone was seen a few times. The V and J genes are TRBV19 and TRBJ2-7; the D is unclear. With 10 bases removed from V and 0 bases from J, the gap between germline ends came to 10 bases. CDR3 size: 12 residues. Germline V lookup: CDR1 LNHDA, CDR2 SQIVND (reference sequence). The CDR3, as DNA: TGTGCCATTACGACAACCTCCTACGAGCAGTACTTC. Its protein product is CAITTTSYEQYF.

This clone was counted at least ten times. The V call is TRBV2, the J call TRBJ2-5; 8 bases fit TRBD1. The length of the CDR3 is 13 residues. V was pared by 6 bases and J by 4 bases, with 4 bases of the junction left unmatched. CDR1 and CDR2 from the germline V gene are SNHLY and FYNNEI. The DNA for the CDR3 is TGTGCCAGCAGCTTAACAGGGGGAGAGACCCAGTACTTC. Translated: CASSLTGGETQYF.

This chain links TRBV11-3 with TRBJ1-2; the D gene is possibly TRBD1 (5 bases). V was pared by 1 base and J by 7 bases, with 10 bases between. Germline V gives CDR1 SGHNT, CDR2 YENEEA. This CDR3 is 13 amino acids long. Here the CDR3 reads CASSLVRASGYTF. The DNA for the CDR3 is TGTGCCAGCAGCTTAGTCAGGGCCTCTGGCTACACCTTC.